Below are 21 T cell receptor beta chains sequenced from a single sample in a study of metastatic and nonmetastatic thyroid tumors. All patients reached thyroid surgery having received no treatment beforehand. Through MiXCR, TCRdb re-clonotyped the PCR reads. Of tens of thousands of clones in the sample, 9% to 14% were seen once. The specimen was blood. The receptors were gathered from a male donor with papillary thyroid cancer or a benign thyroid nodule (not recorded which). Some clones in this sample may be carry-over from other donors' samples.

This clone showed up just a few times. Relative to the germline gene, one junction end is altered; a read error may explain this. This chain uses TRBV6-4 with TRBJ2-1; 7 nucleotides match TRBD1. Germline V CDR1 and CDR2: MRHNA, SNTAGT. The CDR3 contains 16 residues. Here the CDR3 reads CANSEASGQSYNEQFF. In nucleotides, the CDR3 is TGTGCCAACAGTGAAGCCTCGGGACAGTCCTACAATGAGCAGTTCTTC.

Ten or more counts support this clone. A single base separates this from a much larger clone, so it may be a read error. The chain employs TRBV12-3 or TRBV12-4 and TRBJ2-1, with 7 nucleotides matching TRBD2. Germline trimming cut 4 bases from V and 7 bases from J; bases unmatched to any gene: 7. This CDR3 comprises 14 residues. This CDR3 is CASSYGGSGNEQFF. The CDR3 nucleotides are TGTGCCAGCAGTTATGGCGGGAGTGGAAATGAGCAGTTCTTC.

This clone showed up many times. This may stem from a read error, because a much larger clone lies one nucleotide away. Other DNA variants within this sample encode the same CDR3. The genes are TRBV12-3 or TRBV12-4 and TRBJ2-7; TRBD1 is a possible D gene (5 bases). Trimming took off 5 bases at V and 3 bases at J, with 11 bases between the two ends. CDR3 length: 13 amino acids. DNA for the CDR3: TGTGCCAGCAGTCTAGTGCAGGGCTACGAGCAGTACTTC. Its protein product is CASSLVQGYEQYF.

The chain is built from TRBV9 and TRBJ1-2, with D uncertain. V shed 4 bases and J shed 7 bases, with 20 bases lying between them. Germline V gives CDR1 SGDLS, CDR2 YYNGEE. The CDR3 is 15 residues long. CDR3 DNA: TGTGCCAGCAGCTCACAGTCTACCCTAGGTTGTGGCTACACCTTC. It yields the protein CASSSQSTLGCGYTF.

About this clone itself: A much more abundant neighbour one base away suggests this may be a read error. This sample includes further DNA sequences coding for the same CDR3. The chain links TRBV6-5 to TRBJ2-6, with TRBD2 as a possible D gene (6 bases). V lost 6 bases, J lost 1 base, and 19 bases lay in between. Germline CDR1 and CDR2: MNHEY and SVGAGI. The CDR3 extends over 18 amino acids. CDR3 nucleotide sequence: TGTGCCAGCAGCCAACTGGGGGGAGGTGAGTCTGGGGCCAACGTCCTGACTTTC. Translation: CASSQLGGGESGANVLTF.

This clone has at least ten counts. This chain uses TRBV15 with TRBJ1-4; D gene unclear. The CDR3 is made up of 15 amino acids. Germline CDR1 and CDR2: LNHNV and YYDKDF (reference sequence). Trimming shortened V by 0 bases and J by 0 bases, and 5 bases separated the two germline ends. This CDR3 is CATSRDVTTNEKLFF. The CDR3 DNA sequence: TGTGCCACCAGCAGAGATGTCACAACTAATGAAAAACTGTTTTTT.

This clone was observed at least ten times. The rearrangement uses TRBV12-3 or TRBV12-4 and TRBJ1-3; D might be TRBD1 (5 bases). Trimming stripped 6 bases from V and 10 bases from J, with 13 bases between. This CDR3 is built from 12 residues. The CDR3 nucleotides are TGTGCCAGCAGCCTAAGGGGCAGGACCATATATTTT. It codes for CASSLRGRTIYF.

This clone has ten or more counts. The chain links TRBV16 to TRBJ1-5; D unresolved. Trimming pared 0 bases from V and 1 base from J, leaving 4 bases between. In germline, CDR1 is KGHSY, CDR2 FQNENV. CDR3 length: 14 amino acids. The CDR3 reads CASSQSGSNQPQHF. The CDR3, as DNA: TGTGCCAGCAGCCAATCGGGGAGCAATCAGCCCCAGCATTTT.

By frequency in the sample, this clone is medium-sized (0.01 to 0.1%). This chain joins TRBV28 and TRBJ2-7; no clear D gene. Germline V CDR1 and CDR2: MDHEN, SYDVKM. The length of the CDR3 is 15 residues. V was shortened by 4 bases and J by 1 base, with 14 bases between the two germline ends. CDR3 region: CASSYSATPSYEQYF. CDR3 nucleotide sequence: TGTGCCAGCAGTTATTCCGCGACACCGTCCTACGAGCAGTACTTC.

This clone was counted many times. This chain uses TRBV7-6 with TRBJ2-7; D gene unclear. V was shortened by 2 bases and J by 0 bases, with 8 bases between the two germline ends. Looked up from germline, CDR1 is SGHVS and CDR2 is FNYEAQ. The CDR3 spans 14 residues. In DNA form, the CDR3 reads TGTGCCAGCAGCTTATCCGTGCACTCCTACGAGCAGTACTTC. It specifies CASSLSVHSYEQYF.

This clone was seen at least ten times. At one of its ends the junction is not consistent with the germline gene, which may arise from a read error. The chain recombines TRBV7-7 with TRBJ2-7; no firm D call. Per the germline V gene, CDR1 is SSHAT and CDR2 is FNYEAQ (reference sequence). The CDR3 length is 13 residues. CDR3 region: CASSLGTHYEQYF. The CDR3 DNA reads as TGTGCTAGCAGCTTAGGCACGCACTACGAGCAGTACTTC. The full variable domain, completed using reference TRBV7-7 and TRBJ2-7, is GAGVSQSPRYKVTKRGQDVTLRCDPISSHATLYWYQQALGQGPEFLTYFNYEAQPDKSGLPSDRFSAERPEGSISTLTIQRTEQRDSAMYRCASSLGTHYEQYFGPGTRLTVT.

The table lists this clone with many counts. This rearrangement joins TRBV11-2 to TRBJ1-1; D call uncertain. The V gene lost 0 bases and the J gene lost 5 bases, with 7 bases spanning the gap. Per germline, CDR1 SGHAT and CDR2 FQNNGV. The CDR3 spans 13 residues. As DNA, the CDR3 is TGTGCCAGCAGCTTAGATCCCGTGACTGAAGCTTTCTTT. It encodes CASSLDPVTEAFF. Full variable domain (missing parts from reference TRBV11-2 and TRBJ1-1): EAGVAQSPRYKIIEKRQSVAFWCNPISGHATLYWYQQILGQGPKLLIQFQNNGVVDDSQLPKDRFSAERLKGVDSTLKIQPAKLEDSAVYLCASSLDPVTEAFFGQGTRLTVV.

A note on this clone: An end of the junction does not agree with germline; a read error may underlie this. The genes are TRBV28 and TRBJ2-1, with D possibly being TRBD2 (6 bases). This CDR3 is 14 amino acids long. Per germline, CDR1 MDHEN and CDR2 SYDVKM. The CDR3 nucleotides read TGTGCCACCCGACCCCTGGGGGGTTACAATGAGCATTTCTTC. It is translated as CATRPLGGYNEHFF.

This clone was counted ten times or more. The rearrangement links TRBV19 to TRBJ1-1; D may be TRBD1 (5 bases). Germline V gives CDR1 LNHDA, CDR2 SQIVND (reference sequence). This CDR3 spans 13 amino acids. V dropped 6 bases and J dropped 4 bases, with 12 bases sitting between them. CDR3 sequence: CASSTGGFTEAFF. The CDR3 DNA follows: TGTGCCAGTAGCACCGGGGGGTTCACTGAAGCTTTCTTT.

Concerning this clone: A much more abundant neighbour one base away suggests this may be a read error. The same CDR3 can be traced to other DNA sequences in this sample. The chain recombines TRBV7-6 with TRBJ2-1; the D is unclear. The length of the CDR3 is 12 residues. V was pared by 5 bases and J by 10 bases, with 12 bases between. In germline, CDR1 is SGHVS, CDR2 FNYEAQ. The CDR3 reads CASSPLGWEQFF. The CDR3 nucleotides are TGTGCCAGCAGCCCTCTAGGGTGGGAGCAGTTCTTC.

The table lists this clone with a few counts. V usage is TRBV3-1 and J usage is TRBJ1-2; perhaps TRBD1 as D (5 bases). V gave up 4 bases and J gave up 8 bases, with 23 bases separating them. This CDR3 has 16 amino acids. Per germline, CDR1 LGHDT and CDR2 YNNKEL (reference sequence). Here the CDR3 reads CASSPSDRGWIRGYTF. CDR3 in DNA: TGTGCCAGCAGCCCCTCCGATAGGGGATGGATAAGAGGCTACACCTTC.

In its sample, this clone was seen many times. The CDR3 is CASSQDWTDYEQYF. CDR3 DNA: TGTGCCAGCAGCCAAGACTGGACAGACTACGAGCAGTACTTC. The chain is built from TRBV14 and TRBJ2-7, with D tentatively TRBD1 (6 bases). Germline lookup yields CDR1 SGHDN and CDR2 FVKESK. This CDR3 spans 14 amino acids. V lost 0 bases and J lost 3, with 9 bases in between.

This clone was observed at least ten times. The chain joins TRBV4-3 to TRBJ2-7; 7 bases match TRBD1. Germline lookup yields CDR1 LGHNA and CDR2 YSLEER. The CDR3 is 14 amino acids. V shed 3 bases and J 1 base; nucleotides not matched to a gene: 3. CDR3 nucleotide sequence: TGCGCCAGCAGCCATGGCAGGGGGTCCTACGAGCAGTACTTC. As protein: CASSHGRGSYEQYF.

This clone was seen many times. The chain joins TRBV14 to TRBJ1-2; D is unresolved. Per germline, CDR1 SGHDN and CDR2 FVKESK. Trimming took 0 bases from V and 4 from J, leaving 9 bases between them. The CDR3 loop spans 14 amino acids. The DNA of the CDR3 is TGTGCCAGCAGCCAAGACTCAGGCACCTATGGCTACACCTTC. This codes for CASSQDSGTYGYTF.

The table lists this clone with many counts. V gene TRBV3-1 combines with J gene TRBJ2-7, with TRBD2 identical over 12 bases. Germline CDR1 is LGHDT and CDR2 is YNNKEL (reference sequence). This CDR3 has 15 amino acids. The J segment lost 2 bases and the V segment lost 4 bases, leaving 3 bases of the junction unmatched. This CDR3 reads CASSPRTSGTYEQYF. The CDR3 DNA follows: TGTGCCAGCAGCCCCCGGACTAGCGGGACCTACGAGCAGTACTTC.

About this clone itself: Likely a read error: the CDR3 ends without its conserved phenylalanine or tryptophan. The limits of the CDR3 on the DNA are not certain, so only TCRdb's listed CDR3 is given. V usage is TRBV20-1 and J usage is TRBJ2-3; the DNA was not used to check the table's D call, TRBD2. A total of 13 residues make up the CDR3, ends included. Germline CDR1 and CDR2: DFQATT and SNEGSKA (reference sequence). The CDR3 loop reads CSARALASHTHYL.